This T cell receptor beta chain is drawn from a study of blood T cell repertoires in COVID-19. The study recruited people aged roughly 18 to 100 years across approximately 23 US areas. V was trimmed by 8 bases and J by 5 bases, leaving 15 bases between them. Germline values: CDR1 SNHLY, CDR2 FYNNEI. The CDR3 sequence is 13 residues long. Original data processing: How many nucleated cells were present was estimated from reference gene primer amplification. The data were produced by immunoSEQ multiplex PCR, yet TCRdb's version contains in-frame clones alone and is incomplete. The D gene and trimming were derived from the DNA, and the V and J assignments and clone size from that table. The sample contains about 200,000 clones, around 86% of which appear only once.

The sample comprised PBMCs or T cells enriched from blood (not recorded which). The rearrangement joins TRBV2 to TRBJ1-2; D is perhaps TRBD1 (6 bases). The clonotype was recovered from a woman in her forties with acute COVID-19. CDR3 residues: CASLGGARYGYTF. The CDR3 DNA reads TGTGCCAGCCTGGGGGGGGCGCGGTATGGCTACACCTTC.